The clone carrying this TCR beta chain was seen at least ten times. What it recognizes is unknown. The data are from a study of CD8 T cells in ankylosing spondylitis. Regarding the study as a whole: Significant enrichment of disease-linked clones was reportedly seen in matched ankylosing spondylitis synovial fluid. Characteristic of ankylosing spondylitis blood, it appeared, was a TCR beta motif comprising about eight highly homologous variants.

Quantitative 5'-RACE was performed with molecular barcodes, and it yielded the TCR beta libraries. TCRdb re-analysed the 5' RACE reads in MiXCR, keeping a single row per CDR3 protein. The top ten hold 1.8% of the sample, which has 25,000 to 35,000 distinct CDR3 sequences, about 5.6% seen once. The receptor's source is a female donor with ankylosing spondylitis or in good health (not recorded which). The sequenced sample was blood, either unsorted or a sorted T cell fraction (not recorded which).

The CDR3 DNA reads as TGTGCCAGCAGCCCAACGACAGGGAATGAAAAACTGTTTTTT. Its protein product is CASSPTTGNEKLFF. The rearrangement links TRBV9 to TRBJ1-4; 7 bases are a match to TRBD1. This CDR3 spans 14 amino acids. V shed 4 bases and J 5 bases; nucleotides not matched to a gene: 5. Germline V lookup: CDR1 SGDLS, CDR2 YYNGEE.